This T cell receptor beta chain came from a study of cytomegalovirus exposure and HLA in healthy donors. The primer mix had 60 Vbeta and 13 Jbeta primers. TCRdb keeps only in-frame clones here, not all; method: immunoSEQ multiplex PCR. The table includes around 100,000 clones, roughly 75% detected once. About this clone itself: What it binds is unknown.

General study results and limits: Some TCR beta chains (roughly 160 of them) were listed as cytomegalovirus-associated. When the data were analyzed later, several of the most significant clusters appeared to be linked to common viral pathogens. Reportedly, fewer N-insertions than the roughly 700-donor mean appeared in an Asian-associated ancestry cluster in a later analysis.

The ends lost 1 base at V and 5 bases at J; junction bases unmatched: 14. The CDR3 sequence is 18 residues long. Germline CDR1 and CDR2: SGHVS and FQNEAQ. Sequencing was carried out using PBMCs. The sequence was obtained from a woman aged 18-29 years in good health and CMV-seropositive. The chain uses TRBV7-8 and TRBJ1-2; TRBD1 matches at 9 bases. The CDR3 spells CASSLGETGTGLSYGYTF. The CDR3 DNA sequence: TGTGCCAGCAGCTTAGGGGAGACCGGGACAGGGTTATCTTATGGCTACACCTTC.